Following are 22 T cell receptor beta chains from one sample sequenced in a study of shared clonotypes between healthy human individuals. Sequencing used immunoSEQ multiplex PCR; TCRdb keeps in-frame clones, though not all of them. The sample lists approximately 320,000 clones, about nine tenths occurring once. Sequenced input: memory CD8+ T cells sorted from blood. Stated subset: CD45RO+ cells pooled with CCR7-negative TemRA cells. These receptors all come from a man younger than 30 in good health.

This clone is a singleton in its sample. The V call is TRBV27, the J call TRBJ2-7; TRBD2 agrees at 9 bases. V lost 3 bases, J lost 7 bases, and 10 bases stayed unmatched. Germline loops: CDR1 MNHEY, CDR2 SMNVEV (reference sequence). This CDR3 region has 15 residues. In nucleotides, the CDR3 is TGTGCCAGCAGTTTCGGCGGGGGGGCCTTGGGAGAGCAGTACTTC. Encoded protein: CASSFGGGALGEQYF.

The chain links TRBV30 to TRBJ1-4; D unclear. The V gene lost 4 bases and the J gene lost 8 bases, with 20 bases spanning the gap. The CDR3 has 15 residues. Germline values: CDR1 GTSNPN, CDR2 SVGIG (reference sequence). The CDR3 reads CAWTLASVADEKLFF. CDR3 bases: TGTGCCTGGACCCTAGCTAGCGTAGCGGACGAAAAACTGTTTTTT.

This rearrangement joins TRBV7-9 to TRBJ2-7; 8 positions match TRBD1. Germline lookup yields CDR1 SEHNR and CDR2 FQNEAQ (reference sequence). Trimming took 4 bases from V and 5 from J; bases not matched to a gene: 10. The length of the CDR3 is 15 residues. The chain's CDR3 is CASSSKTGVLNEQYF. For the CDR3, the DNA is TGTGCCAGCAGCTCGAAGACAGGGGTTCTCAACGAGCAGTACTTC.

The gene calls are TRBV30 and TRBJ2-7; tentative D call: TRBD2 (5 bases). CDR1 is GTSNPN, CDR2 SVGIG, per germline (reference sequence). Trimming removed 0 bases from V and 5 bases from J, with 11 bases in between. This CDR3 is built from 13 residues. The CDR3 loop is CAWSVLGRDEQYF. The CDR3 nucleotides are TGTGCCTGGAGTGTACTAGGCAGAGACGAGCAGTACTTC.

The table lists this clone with a count of one. This chain connects TRBV5-4 to TRBJ2-7, with 7 bases fitting TRBD1. After removal of 10 bases from V and 6 bases from J, the junction contained 13 bases not matched to a gene. Germline V gene lookup returns CDR1 SGHNT and CDR2 YYREEE (reference sequence). This CDR3 contains 13 residues. The CDR3 DNA reads TGTGCCGGACAGGACCAACTTTCCGTCGAGCAGTACTTC. Its protein is CAGQDQLSVEQYF.

V gene TRBV5-1 combines with J gene TRBJ2-1, with a possible D match to TRBD2 (5 bases). The CDR3 runs to 12 residues. The V end was cut by 5 bases, the J end by 8 bases, with 11 bases between. Per the germline V gene, CDR1 is SGHRS and CDR2 is YFSETQ. The CDR3 nucleotides are TGCGCCAGCAGACTCACTAGGTATGAGCAGTTCTTC. Translation gives CASRLTRYEQFF.

This chain connects TRBV9 to TRBJ1-1; D may be TRBD1 (5 bases). The germline CDR1 and CDR2 sequences are SGDLS and YYNGEE. V lost 0 bases, J lost 5 bases, and 14 bases lay in between. The CDR3 has 15 residues. CDR3 nucleotide sequence: TGTGCCAGCAGCGTAGTGGCAGGGTCGAAGACTGAAGCTTTCTTT. Translated: CASSVVAGSKTEAFF.

In its sample, this clone was seen many times. V and J are TRBV2 and TRBJ1-1; D unresolved. The V end was cut by 1 base, the J end by 5 bases, with 5 bases between. Germline CDR1 reads SNHLY; CDR2 reads FYNNEI. The CDR3 consists of 12 residues. CDR3 sequence (DNA): TGTGCCAGCAGTGAAGGGGCGACTGAAGCTTTCTTT. It codes for CASSEGATEAFF.

For the CDR3, the DNA is TGTGCCAGCAGTGTATTGACAGGGCTCGATGAGCAGTTCTTC. Its protein is CASSVLTGLDEQFF. V gene TRBV6-1 combines with J gene TRBJ2-1, with 7 bases lining up with TRBD1. Unmatched junction bases numbered 8, after V lost 4 bases and J lost 8 bases. CDR3 length: 14 residues. CDR1 is MNHNS, CDR2 SASEGT, per germline.

The V call is TRBV9, the J call TRBJ1-5, with unresolved D. The V end lost 0 bases, the J end lost 5 bases, and 9 bases lay between the germline ends. The CDR3 is 14 amino acids. The germline V gene has CDR1 SGDLS and CDR2 YYNGEE. CDR3 loop: CASSVERDHQPQHF. The CDR3 DNA sequence: TGTGCCAGCAGCGTAGAGAGGGATCATCAGCCCCAGCATTTT.

The V and J genes are TRBV11-2 and TRBJ2-7; 7 bases agree with TRBD1. Germline CDR1 and CDR2: SGHAT and FQNNGV. The CDR3 sequence is 15 residues long. With V trimmed by 8 bases and J by 1 base, 11 bases remained unmatched. In nucleotides, the CDR3 is TGTGCCAGCGGCGACCCGGGACAGAGTTCCTACGAGCAGTACTTC. This gives the protein CASGDPGQSSYEQYF.

The rearrangement joins TRBV7-8 to TRBJ2-1, with TRBD1 identical over 11 bases. From germline, CDR1 is SGHVS and CDR2 FQNEAQ. V lost 5 bases to trimming and J lost 4 bases; unmatched junction nucleotides: 10. This CDR3 spans 17 amino acids. CDR3 bases: TGTGCCAGCAGCCTTGGACAGGGGGCCACACAGTACAATGAGCAGTTCTTC. It yields the protein CASSLGQGATQYNEQFF.

This CDR3 is CSVEGGQGAAYEQYF. CDR3 coding DNA: TGCAGCGTTGAAGGGGGACAGGGGGCCGCCTACGAGCAGTACTTC. The chain links TRBV29-1 to TRBJ2-7, with TRBD1 matching 12 bases. Germline V lookup: CDR1 SQVTM, CDR2 ANQGSEA. V was clipped by 1 base and J by 2 bases; unmatched bases: 3. The CDR3 covers 15 residues.

V is TRBV9 and J is TRBJ2-1; D is possibly TRBD2 (6 bases). Germline V lookup: CDR1 SGDLS, CDR2 YYNGEE. Between the trimmed V and J ends, which lost 4 bases and 2 bases, there was a span of 13 bases. The CDR3 totals 15 residues. The CDR3 sequence: CASSTAGTPYNEQFF. For the CDR3, the DNA is TGTGCCAGCAGCACAGCCGGGACTCCCTACAATGAGCAGTTCTTC. Full variable domain (rest looked up from reference TRBV9 and TRBJ2-1): DSGVTQTPKHLITATGQRVTLRCSPRSGDLSVYWYQQSLDQGLQFLIQYYNGEERAKGNILERFSAQQFPDLHSELNLSSLELGDSALYFCASSTAGTPYNEQFFGPGTRLTVL.

The CDR3 sequence is CASSLEGSNQPQHF. CDR3 nucleotide sequence: TGTGCCAGCAGCTTAGAAGGGTCCAATCAGCCCCAGCATTTT. The chain uses TRBV13 and TRBJ1-5; D is uncertain. This CDR3 spans 14 amino acids. The germline V gene has CDR1 PRHDT and CDR2 FYEKMQ (reference sequence). The V end was cut by 1 base, the J end by 3 bases, with 7 bases between.

This chain connects TRBV25-1 to TRBJ1-5; a weak D match, TRBD1 (6 bases). CDR3 length: 17 amino acids. V lost 6 bases and J 4 bases, leaving 22 bases between the germline ends. Germline V lookup: CDR1 MGHDK, CDR2 SYGVNS. Here the CDR3 DNA reads TGTGCCAGCAGCGGGGGGGGTGGCGACAGGAGGAATCAGCCCCAGCATTTT. Amino acid sequence: CASSGGGGDRRNQPQHF. Full variable domain (rest looked up from reference TRBV25-1 and TRBJ1-5): EADIYQTPRYLVIGTGKKITLECSQTMGHDKMYWYQQDPGMELHLIHYSYGVNSTEKGDLSSESTVSRIRTEHFPLTLESARPSHTSQYLCASSGGGGDRRNQPQHFGDGTRLSIL.

The CDR3 nucleotides are TGTGCCAGAAGAACGCGGACAGTAGCCAAAAACATTCAGTACTTC. It translates to CARRTRTVAKNIQYF. The V and J genes are TRBV5-3 and TRBJ2-4; possible D gene TRBD1, 6 bases. Being an ORF, TRBV5-3 has a function that is uncertain. The CDR3 runs 15 residues. V dropped 5 bases and J dropped 0 bases, with 12 bases sitting between them.

V and J are TRBV2 and TRBJ1-2; no definite D call. This CDR3 is built from 13 residues. Trimming removed 6 bases at V and 1 base at J, with 9 bases between. Germline CDR1 reads SNHLY; CDR2 reads FYNNEI. CDR3 nucleotides: TGTGCCAGCAGGCCTACCGATAACTATGGCTACACCTTC. Its translation: CASRPTDNYGYTF.

The genes are TRBV30 and TRBJ2-7; D is possibly TRBD1 (5 bases). CDR1 is GTSNPN, CDR2 SVGIG, per germline (reference sequence). The CDR3 is 14 amino acids. V lost 1 base and J 3 bases, leaving 13 bases between the germline ends. The DNA of the CDR3 is TGTGCCTGGAGTGGGGCAGGGCGGATCTACGAGCAGTACTTC. Its translation: CAWSGAGRIYEQYF.

The genes are TRBV5-4 and TRBJ1-2; D is undetermined. The length of the CDR3 is 15 residues. Trimming left V 0 bases short and J 6 bases short, with 15 bases between. The germline V gene has CDR1 SGHNT and CDR2 YYREEE (reference sequence). The CDR3 DNA is TGTGCCAGCAGCTTGGGTAATGTGCCCAAAAATGGCTACACCTTC. Its protein is CASSLGNVPKNGYTF. Supplemented by reference TRBV5-4 and TRBJ1-2, the full variable domain reads ETGVTQSPTHLIKTRGQQVTLRCSSQSGHNTVSWYQQALGQGPQFIFQYYREEENGRGNFPPRFSGLQFPNYSSELNVNALELDDSALYLCASSLGNVPKNGYTFGSGTRLTVV.

V and J are TRBV27 and TRBJ1-5; 9 bases line up with TRBD1. The V gene end was trimmed by 6 bases and the J gene end by 5 bases; junction bases not matched to a gene: 20. Germline V lookup: CDR1 MNHEY, CDR2 SMNVEV (reference sequence). The length of the CDR3 is 19 residues. The CDR3 sequence: CASSPQGANFGRYHQPQHF. The CDR3 DNA follows: TGTGCCAGCAGCCCACAGGGGGCGAATTTTGGTCGTTACCATCAGCCCCAGCATTTT.

V gene TRBV10-3 combines with J gene TRBJ2-2; 8 bases are shared with TRBD2. The CDR3 consists of 18 residues. Germline V CDR1 and CDR2: ENHRY, SYGVKD. The V and J ends lost 6 bases and 3 bases, in that order; junction bases with no gene match: 15. CDR3 in DNA: TGTGCCATCAGCGATCCACCGAGCGGGGGCTTGGACACCGGGGAGCTGTTTTTT. Its protein product is CAISDPPSGGLDTGELFF.